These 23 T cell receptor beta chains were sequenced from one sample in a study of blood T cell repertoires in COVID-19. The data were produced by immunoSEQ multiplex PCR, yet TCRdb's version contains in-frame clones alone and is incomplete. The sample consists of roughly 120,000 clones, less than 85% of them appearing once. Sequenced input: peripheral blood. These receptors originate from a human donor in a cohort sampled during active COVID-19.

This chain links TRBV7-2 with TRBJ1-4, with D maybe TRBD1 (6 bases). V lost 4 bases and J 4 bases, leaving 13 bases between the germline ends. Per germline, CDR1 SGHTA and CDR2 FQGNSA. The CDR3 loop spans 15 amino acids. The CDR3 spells CASSSRQAINEKLFF. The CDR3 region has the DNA TGTGCCAGCAGCTCAAGACAGGCAATTAATGAAAAACTGTTTTTT.

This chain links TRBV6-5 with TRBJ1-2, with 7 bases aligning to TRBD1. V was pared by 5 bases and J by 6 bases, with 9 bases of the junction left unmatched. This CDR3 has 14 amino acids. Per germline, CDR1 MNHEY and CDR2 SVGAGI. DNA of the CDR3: TGTGCCAGCAGTCCACGGGACAGCCGGGATGGCTACACCTTC. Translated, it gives CASSPRDSRDGYTF.

CDR3 sequence reads: CASSPQGTDTQYF. CDR3 in DNA: TGTGCCAGCAGTCCACAGGGGACAGATACGCAGTATTTT. The genes are TRBV5-4 and TRBJ2-3, with 7 positions matching TRBD1. Germline CDR1 and CDR2: SGHNT and YYREEE (reference sequence). The CDR3 is made up of 13 amino acids. With 5 bases clipped from V and 3 bases from J, the junction kept 3 bases outside the gene matches.

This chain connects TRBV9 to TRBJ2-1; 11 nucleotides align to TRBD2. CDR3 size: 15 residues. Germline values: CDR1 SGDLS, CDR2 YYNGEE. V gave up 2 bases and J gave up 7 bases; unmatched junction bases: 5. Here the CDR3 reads CASSVSGGAFNEQFF. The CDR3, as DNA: TGTGCCAGCAGCGTTAGCGGGGGGGCCTTTAATGAGCAGTTCTTC.

CDR3 protein: CASSSGTYEQYF. In DNA form, the CDR3 reads TGTGCCAGCAGCTCCGGGACCTACGAGCAGTACTTC. The gene calls are TRBV28 and TRBJ2-7; a weak D match, TRBD2 (5 bases). Looked up from germline, CDR1 is MDHEN and CDR2 is SYDVKM. Trimming left V 6 bases short and J 2 bases short, with 8 bases between. The CDR3 sequence is 12 residues long.

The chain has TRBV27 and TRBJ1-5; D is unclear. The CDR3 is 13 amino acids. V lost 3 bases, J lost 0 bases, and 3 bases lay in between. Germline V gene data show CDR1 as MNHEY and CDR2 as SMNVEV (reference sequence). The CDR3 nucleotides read TGTGCCAGCAGTTTCTTTAGCAATCAGCCCCAGCATTTT. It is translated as CASSFFSNQPQHF.

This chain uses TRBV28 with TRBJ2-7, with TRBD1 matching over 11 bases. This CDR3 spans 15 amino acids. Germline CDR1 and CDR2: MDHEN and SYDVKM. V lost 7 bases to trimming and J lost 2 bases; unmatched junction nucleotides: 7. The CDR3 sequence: CASKGGQGAPYEQYF. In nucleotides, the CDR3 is TGTGCCAGCAAAGGAGGACAGGGGGCCCCCTACGAGCAGTACTTC.

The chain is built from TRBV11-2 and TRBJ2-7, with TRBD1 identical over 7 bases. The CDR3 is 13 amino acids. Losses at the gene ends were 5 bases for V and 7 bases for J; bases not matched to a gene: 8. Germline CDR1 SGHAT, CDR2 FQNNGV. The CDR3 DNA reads TGTGCCAGCAGCCGGGGCCTACAGGGGGAGCAGTACTTC. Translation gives CASSRGLQGEQYF.

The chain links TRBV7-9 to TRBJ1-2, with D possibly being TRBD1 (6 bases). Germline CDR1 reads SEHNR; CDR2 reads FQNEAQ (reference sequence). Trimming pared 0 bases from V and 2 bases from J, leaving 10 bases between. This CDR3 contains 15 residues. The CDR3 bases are TGTGCCAGCAGCTTAGCGGGGGACAACAACTATGGCTACACCTTC. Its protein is CASSLAGDNNYGYTF.

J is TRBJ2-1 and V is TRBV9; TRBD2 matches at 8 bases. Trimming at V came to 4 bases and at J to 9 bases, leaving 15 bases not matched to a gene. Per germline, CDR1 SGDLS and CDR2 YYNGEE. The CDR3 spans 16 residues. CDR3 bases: TGTGCCAGCAGCCCTTCCGAAGGGGCGGGGGGAGGTGAGCAGTTCTTC. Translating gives CASSPSEGAGGGEQFF.

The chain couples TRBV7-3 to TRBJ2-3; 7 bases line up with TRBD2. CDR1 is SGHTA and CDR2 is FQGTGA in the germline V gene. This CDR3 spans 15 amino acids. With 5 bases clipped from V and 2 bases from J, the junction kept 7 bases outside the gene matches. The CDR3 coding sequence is TGTGCCAGCAGCAAAGCGGGACTTGACACAGATACGCAGTATTTT. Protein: CASSKAGLDTDTQYF. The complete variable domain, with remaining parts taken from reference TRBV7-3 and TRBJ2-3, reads GAGVSQTPSNKVTEKGKYVELRCDPISGHTALYWYRQSLGQGPEFLIYFQGTGAADDSGLPNDRFFAVRPEGSVSTLKIQRTERGDSAVYLCASSKAGLDTDTQYFGPGTRLTVL.

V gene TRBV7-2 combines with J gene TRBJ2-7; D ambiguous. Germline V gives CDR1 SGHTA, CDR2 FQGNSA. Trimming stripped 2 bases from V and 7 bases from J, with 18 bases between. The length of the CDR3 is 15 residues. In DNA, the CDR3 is TGTGCCAGCAGCTTACGCCAGGCCCCTCGTGTTGAGCAGTACTTC. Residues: CASSLRQAPRVEQYF.

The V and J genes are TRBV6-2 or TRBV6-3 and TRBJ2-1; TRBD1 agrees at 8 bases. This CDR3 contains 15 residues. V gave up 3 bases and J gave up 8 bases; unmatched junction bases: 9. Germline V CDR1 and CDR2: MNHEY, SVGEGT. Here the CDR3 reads CASSYRGRGRDEQFF. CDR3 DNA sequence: TGTGCCAGCAGTTATCGGGGCAGGGGGCGCGATGAGCAGTTCTTC.

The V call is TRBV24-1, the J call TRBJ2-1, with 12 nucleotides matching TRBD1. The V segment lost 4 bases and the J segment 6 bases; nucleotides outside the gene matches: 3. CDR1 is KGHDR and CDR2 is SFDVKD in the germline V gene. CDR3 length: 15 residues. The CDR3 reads CATSEGTGGINEQFF. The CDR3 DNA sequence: TGTGCCACCAGTGAAGGGACAGGGGGCATCAATGAGCAGTTCTTC.

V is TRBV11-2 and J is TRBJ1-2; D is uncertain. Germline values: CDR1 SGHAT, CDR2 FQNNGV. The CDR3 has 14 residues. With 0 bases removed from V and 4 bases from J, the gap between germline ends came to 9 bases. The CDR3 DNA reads TGTGCCAGCAGCTTAGATCCAACGGTCTATGGCTACACCTTC. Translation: CASSLDPTVYGYTF.

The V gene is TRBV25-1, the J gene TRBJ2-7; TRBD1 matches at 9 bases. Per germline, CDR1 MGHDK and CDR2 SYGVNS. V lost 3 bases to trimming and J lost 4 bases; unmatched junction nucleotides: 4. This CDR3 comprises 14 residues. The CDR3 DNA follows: TGTGCCAGCAGTGACGGGACAGGGATGTACGAGCAGTACTTC. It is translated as CASSDGTGMYEQYF.

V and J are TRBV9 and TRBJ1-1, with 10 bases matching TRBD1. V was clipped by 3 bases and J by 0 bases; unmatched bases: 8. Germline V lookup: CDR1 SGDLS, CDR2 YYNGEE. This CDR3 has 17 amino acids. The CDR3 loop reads CASSGWTGGVVNTEAFF. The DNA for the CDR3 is TGTGCCAGCAGCGGATGGACAGGGGGTGTTGTGAACACTGAAGCTTTCTTT.

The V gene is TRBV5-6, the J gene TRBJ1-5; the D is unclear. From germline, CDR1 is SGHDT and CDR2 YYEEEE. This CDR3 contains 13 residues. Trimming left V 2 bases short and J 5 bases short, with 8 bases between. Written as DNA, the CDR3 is TGTGCCAGCAGCTTTGGCAGTGATCAGCCCCAGCATTTT. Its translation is CASSFGSDQPQHF.

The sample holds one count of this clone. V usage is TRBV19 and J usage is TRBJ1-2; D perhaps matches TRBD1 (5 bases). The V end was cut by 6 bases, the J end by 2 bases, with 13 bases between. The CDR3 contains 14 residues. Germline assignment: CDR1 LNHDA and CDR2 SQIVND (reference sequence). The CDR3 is CASSDSPVNYGYTF. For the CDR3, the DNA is TGTGCCAGTAGCGACAGCCCAGTCAACTATGGCTACACCTTC.

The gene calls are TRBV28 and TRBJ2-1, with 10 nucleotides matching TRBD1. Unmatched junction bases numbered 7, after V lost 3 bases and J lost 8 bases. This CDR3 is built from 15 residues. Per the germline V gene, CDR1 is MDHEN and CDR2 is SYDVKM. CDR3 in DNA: TGTGCCAGCAGTTTCTCGGACAGGGGGTTGGATGAGCAGTTCTTC. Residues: CASSFSDRGLDEQFF.

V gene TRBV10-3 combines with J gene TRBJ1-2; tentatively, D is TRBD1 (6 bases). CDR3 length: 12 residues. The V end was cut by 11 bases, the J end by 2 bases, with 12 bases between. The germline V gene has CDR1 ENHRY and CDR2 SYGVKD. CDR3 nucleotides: TGTGCCGTCTTTACAGGGAACTATGGCTACACCTTC. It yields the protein CAVFTGNYGYTF.

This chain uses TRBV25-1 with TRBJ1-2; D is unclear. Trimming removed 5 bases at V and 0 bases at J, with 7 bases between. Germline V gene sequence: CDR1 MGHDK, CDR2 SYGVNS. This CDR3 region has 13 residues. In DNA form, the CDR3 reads TGTGCCAGCAGTCGGCTAGCTAACTATGGCTACACCTTC. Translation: CASSRLANYGYTF.

The CDR3 DNA reads as TGTGCCAGCAGCCAAGAAGCGGGGCCTTACGAGCAGTACTTC. Residues: CASSQEAGPYEQYF. J is TRBJ2-7 and V is TRBV3-1 (or the pseudogene TRBV3-2), with 7 bases matching TRBD2. Germline CDR1 reads LGHDT; CDR2 reads YNNKEL (reference sequence). The CDR3 covers 14 residues. V lost 0 bases and J lost 4; bases outside the gene matches: 3.